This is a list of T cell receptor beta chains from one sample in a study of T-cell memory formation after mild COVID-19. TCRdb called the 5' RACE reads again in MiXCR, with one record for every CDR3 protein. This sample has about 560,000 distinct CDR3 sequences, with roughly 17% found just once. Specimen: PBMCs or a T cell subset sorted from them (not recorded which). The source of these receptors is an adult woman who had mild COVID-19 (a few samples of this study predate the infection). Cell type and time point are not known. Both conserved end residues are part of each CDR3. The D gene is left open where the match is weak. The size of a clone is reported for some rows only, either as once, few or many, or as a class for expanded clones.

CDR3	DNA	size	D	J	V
CAIGTGFSYEQYF	TGTGCCATCGGGACAGGTTTTTCCTACGAGCAGTACTTC	few	TRBD1	TRBJ2-7	TRBV10-3
CASSVEGRLENEQFF	TGTGCCAGCAGCGTAGAAGGGAGATTGGAGAATGAGCAGTTCTTC	-	-	TRBJ2-1	TRBV9
CASSPRAGIKPQHF	TGTGCCAGCAGCCCAAGGGCAGGGATTAAGCCCCAGCATTTT	-	-	TRBJ1-5	TRBV27
CASSEGTGEGYTF	TGTGCCAGCAGCGAAGGGACAGGGGAAGGCTACACCTTC	-	TRBD1	TRBJ1-2	TRBV13
CASSSSPAYEQYF	TGTGCCAGCAGTTCGAGTCCCGCCTACGAGCAGTACTTC	few	-	TRBJ2-7	TRBV6-5
CASSLSGLPNEQFF	TGTGCCAGCAGCCTCTCGGGACTTCCGAATGAGCAGTTCTTC	-	-	TRBJ2-1	TRBV4-2
CASSWPSRPGTRRGTQYF	TGCGCCAGCAGCTGGCCCTCACGCCCCGGGACAAGAAGGGGGACCCAGTACTTC	-	-	TRBJ2-5	TRBV5-1
CASSNEGHSWYSGNTIYF	TGTGCCAGCAGCAATGAGGGACACAGTTGGTACTCTGGAAACACCATATATTTT	-	-	TRBJ1-3	TRBV21-1
CASSFVGDQANYGYTF	TGTGCCAGCAGCTTTGTGGGGGACCAAGCTAACTATGGCTACACCTTC	few	-	TRBJ1-2	TRBV5-6
CASGGQGVAETQYF	TGCGCCAGCGGTGGACAGGGTGTCGCGGAGACCCAGTACTTC	-	TRBD1	TRBJ2-5	TRBV5-1
CASSQPGGPNYGYTF	TGCGCCAGCAGCCAACCCGGGGGGCCTAACTATGGCTACACCTTC	-	-	TRBJ1-2	TRBV4-1
CASSLGPGRSTEAFF	TGTGCCAGCAGCTTGGGGCCAGGAAGGAGCACTGAAGCTTTCTTT	-	-	TRBJ1-1	TRBV5-4
CASTSTGTGVTGELFF	TGTGCCAGCACCTCCACGGGGACAGGGGTCACCGGGGAGCTGTTTTTT	-	TRBD1	TRBJ2-2	TRBV6-1
CASSHRDKFYEQYF	TGTGCCAGCAGCCACCGGGACAAATTCTACGAGCAGTACTTC	-	-	TRBJ2-7	TRBV7-9
CAWSVQGATEAFF	TGTGCCTGGAGTGTACAAGGGGCCACTGAAGCTTTCTTT	-	-	TRBJ1-1	TRBV30
CAWSWTSGSQETQYF	TGTGCCTGGAGTTGGACTAGCGGGAGCCAAGAGACCCAGTACTTC	-	TRBD2	TRBJ2-5	TRBV30